What follows describes a single T cell receptor beta chain. This entry belongs to a study of T cell changes during pregnancy in multiple sclerosis. The CDR3 extends over 14 amino acids. V gave up 7 bases and J gave up 4 bases; unmatched junction bases: 8. CDR1 is LNHDA, CDR2 SQIVND, per germline (reference sequence). Only in-frame clones appear in the TCRdb table, and some are missing; sequencing was by immunoSEQ multiplex PCR. The table has about 54,000 clones, around 92% seen once. This clonotype originated in a female donor in good health, enrolled as a control in a pregnancy study. This chain links TRBV19 with TRBJ1-2; 8 bases are a match to TRBD1. Source: peripheral blood, taken after pregnancy. CDR3: CASTTRGRGYGYTF. The CDR3 DNA sequence: TGTGCCAGTACCACCAGGGGGCGCGGCTATGGCTACACCTTC.